Below are 21 T cell receptor beta chains sequenced from a single sample in a study of glioma-infiltrating T cells. The iRepertoire nested amplicon-rescue multiplex PCR amplified TCR alpha and beta CDR3s from RNA. TCRdb fed the multiplex PCR reads into MiXCR, producing one record per CDR3 protein. The sample contains 90,000 or so distinct CDR3 sequences, 35% to 50% of which appear only once. Input material: glioma tissue, nonneoplastic brain tissue, or PBMCs (not recorded which). The source is a human donor with low-grade glioma or glioblastoma, undergoing nonglioma brain surgery, or in good health (not recorded which).

In its sample, this clonotype was seen many times. The chain is built from TRBV18 and TRBJ2-7; D gene ambiguous. Per the germline V gene, CDR1 is KGHSH and CDR2 is LQKENI. The CDR3 has 14 residues. The ends were cut back, 2 bases at V and 6 bases at J, with 14 bases in the middle. DNA of the CDR3: TGTGCCAGCTCACCATGGTCCCGCGTTTCCGAGCAGTACTTC. It is translated as CASSPWSRVSEQYF.

About this clonotype itself: A much bigger clone sits one base away, suggesting this may be a read error. The J gene is TRBJ2-6, the V gene TRBV20-1; possible D gene TRBD1, 10 bases. Germline assignment: CDR1 DFQATT and CDR2 SNEGSKA (reference sequence). There are 16 residues in the CDR3. The CDR3 DNA is TGCAGTGCTAGAAGACAGGGGGCGGGGGGGGCCAACGTCCTGGCTTTC. Encoded protein: CSARRQGAGGANVLAF.

Turning to this clonotype: An end of the junction differs from the germline gene, which may be a read error. V and J are TRBV27 and TRBJ2-1; 7 bases are a match to TRBD2. In germline, CDR1 is MNHEY, CDR2 SMNVEV (reference sequence). This CDR3 is built from 14 residues. CDR3 DNA sequence: TGTGCCAGCAGTCCGGCGAGACTAGCTCAGGAGCCGTTCTTC. Amino acid sequence: CASSPARLAQEPFF.

This clonotype appeared many times. V and J are TRBV7-8 and TRBJ2-3; TRBD1 matches at 12 bases. The length of the CDR3 is 19 residues. With V trimmed by 3 bases and J by 4 bases, 14 bases remained unmatched. CDR1 SGHVS and CDR2 FQNEAQ come from the germline V gene. The CDR3 spells CASSLGGTGGAGGADTQYF. The CDR3 DNA reads TGTGCCAGCAGCTTGGGAGGGACAGGGGGCGCGGGTGGCGCAGATACGCAGTATTTT.

Details on this clonotype: This may stem from a read error, because a much larger clone lies one nucleotide away. The genes are TRBV11-2 and TRBJ2-7, with D perhaps matching TRBD1 (5 bases). The CDR3 is 14 amino acids. Germline V gene sequence: CDR1 SGHAT, CDR2 FQNNGV. CDR3 DNA: TGTGCCAGCAGCTTAGAATCCAGGGCGAACGATCAGTACTTC. It specifies CASSLESRANDQYF.

The table lists this clonotype with many counts. The chain is built from TRBV29-1 and TRBJ2-1; D may correspond to TRBD1 or TRBD2 (7 bases each). This CDR3 contains 13 residues. CDR1 SQVTM and CDR2 ANQGSEA come from the germline V gene. V shed 6 bases and J shed 6 bases, with 15 bases lying between them. The CDR3: CSVAAGGVNEQFF. The DNA of the CDR3 is TGCAGCGTGGCCGCAGGGGGGGTCAATGAGCAGTTCTTC.

At least ten counts were recorded for this clonotype. The CDR3 sequence: CASSQGQANILTDTQYF. CDR3 DNA: TGTGCCAGCAGCCAAGGGCAGGCGAACATCCTCACAGATACGCAGTATTTT. The rearrangement uses TRBV4-2 and TRBJ2-3; D not certain. The CDR3 totals 17 residues. Trimming stripped 1 base from V and 2 bases from J, with 16 bases between. Germline V gene data show CDR1 as LGHNA and CDR2 as YNFKEQ.

This clonotype was detected ten times or more. The chain joins TRBV7-2 to TRBJ2-3; D is undetermined. The length of the CDR3 is 13 residues. The germline CDR1 and CDR2 sequences are SGHTA and FQGNSA. V was clipped by 5 bases and J by 5 bases, with 11 bases between them. CDR3 DNA: TGTGCCAGCAGCACCGGCCCCAAAGATACGCAGTATTTT. This codes for CASSTGPKDTQYF.

There are many counts of this clonotype. V is TRBV18 and J is TRBJ2-1; 7 bases agree with TRBD2. Per germline, CDR1 KGHSH and CDR2 LQKENI. V shed 6 bases and J 5 bases; nucleotides not matched to a gene: 7. CDR3 size: 14 residues. CDR3 DNA: TGTGCCAGCTCCGCGGTGGGAGGGGACAATGAGCAGTTCTTC. It codes for CASSAVGGDNEQFF.

This clonotype was observed at least ten times. The genes are TRBV2 and TRBJ1-6; TRBD1 might be the D (5 bases). The CDR3 has 15 amino acids. V was pared by 5 bases and J by 6 bases, with 14 bases between. Germline loops: CDR1 SNHLY, CDR2 FYNNEI. The CDR3: CASSLSTGGNSPLHF. In DNA form, the CDR3 reads TGTGCCAGCAGTCTCTCGACGGGGGGTAATTCACCCCTCCACTTT. The full variable domain, with the rest looked up from reference TRBV2 and TRBJ1-6, is EPEVTQTPSHQVTQMGQEVILRCVPISNHLYFYWYRQILGQKVEFLVSFYNNEISEKSEIFDDQFSVERPDGSNFTLKIRSTKLEDSAMYFCASSLSTGGNSPLHFGNGTRLTVT.

This clonotype is a singleton in its sample. The germline gene is not matched at one end of the junction; a read error may be the cause. V and J are TRBV20-1 and TRBJ2-1, with a possible D match to TRBD1 (6 bases). Looked up from germline, CDR1 is DFQATT and CDR2 is SNEGSKA (reference sequence). There are 15 residues in the CDR3. CDR3 coding DNA: TGCAGTGCTAGAGACCGGAAACAGGGAGTCAATGGGCAGTTCTTC. Encoded protein: CSARDRKQGVNGQFF.

In regard to this clonotype: This sequence may be a read error, since a much larger clone differs from it by one base. This chain joins TRBV20-1 and TRBJ1-3; D may be TRBD1 (5 bases). Germline loops: CDR1 DFQATT, CDR2 SNEGSKA (reference sequence). Trimming took off 5 bases at V and 3 bases at J, with 14 bases between the two ends. CDR3 size: 14 residues. The CDR3: CSAYRRVDGNTIYF. CDR3 sequence (DNA): TGCAGTGCTTACCGCAGGGTCGATGGAAACACCATATATTTT.

DNA of the CDR3: TGCAGTGCTAGCCTCTCACTCAGGGGGCTGTACGAGCAGTACTTC. It encodes CSASLSLRGLYEQYF. V is TRBV20-1 and J is TRBJ2-7; TRBD1 matches 8 bases. V lost 3 bases to trimming and J lost 4 bases; unmatched junction nucleotides: 11. Germline V gene lookup returns CDR1 DFQATT and CDR2 SNEGSKA (reference sequence). CDR3 length: 15 amino acids.

This clonotype has at least ten counts. V is TRBV6-1 and J is TRBJ1-1; no firm D call. Germline V gene lookup returns CDR1 MNHNS and CDR2 SASEGT. V shed 6 bases and J shed 3 bases, with 8 bases lying between them. This CDR3 contains 12 residues. CDR3 sequence: CASSISHTEAFF. Here the CDR3 DNA reads TGTGCCAGCAGCATCAGTCACACTGAAGCTTTCTTT.

The sample holds many counts of this clonotype. This chain uses TRBV7-2 with TRBJ2-2; possible D gene TRBD1, 5 bases. This CDR3 region has 13 residues. Trimming stripped 3 bases from V and 5 bases from J, with 7 bases between. Germline V gives CDR1 SGHTA, CDR2 FQGNSA. CDR3 sequence reads: CASSLQGTGELFF. CDR3 in DNA: TGTGCCAGCAGCTTGCAGGGAACCGGGGAGCTGTTTTTT. Complete variable domain (other parts from reference TRBV7-2 and TRBJ2-2): GAGVSQSPSNKVTEKGKDVELRCDPISGHTALYWYRQSLGQGLEFLIYFQGNSAPDKSGLPSDRFSAERTGGSVSTLTIQRTQQEDSAVYLCASSLQGTGELFFGEGSRLTVL.

This clonotype has just a few counts. This chain connects TRBV5-6 to TRBJ2-7; D unclear. V lost 1 base and J 4 bases, leaving 6 bases between the germline ends. This CDR3 is built from 12 residues. From germline, CDR1 is SGHDT and CDR2 YYEEEE. The CDR3 reads CASSLMYYEQYF. As DNA, the CDR3 is TGTGCCAGCAGCTTGATGTATTACGAGCAGTACTTC.

A word on this clonotype: The final CDR3 position lacks the conserved phenylalanine or tryptophan, pointing to a likely read error. The DNA is omitted, as the CDR3 cannot be located on it reliably, and the CDR3 follows TCRdb's listing. V and J are TRBV4-1 and TRBJ2-5; no DNA check was done on the table's D call, TRBD1. Counting both end residues, the CDR3 totals 16 amino acids. Germline CDR1 reads MGHRA; CDR2 reads YSYEKL. The CDR3 loop reads CASSQGVGQGVATQHL.

A note on this clonotype: The junction differs from germline at one of its ends, possibly a read error. This rearrangement joins TRBV27 to TRBJ1-3; 8 nucleotides agree with TRBD1. Germline V lookup: CDR1 MNHEY, CDR2 SMNVEV (reference sequence). There are 15 residues in the CDR3. CDR3 sequence: CSSLPWTGSGNPIYF. CDR3 coding DNA: TGTTCCAGCCTTCCATGGACAGGGTCTGGAAACCCCATCTATTTT.

The chain uses TRBV5-1 and TRBJ2-7, with D possibly called TRBD1 or TRBD2 (5 bases each). The CDR3 runs 15 residues. Per the germline V gene, CDR1 is SGHRS and CDR2 is YFSETQ. V was trimmed by 4 bases and J by 6 bases, leaving 20 bases between them. CDR3 amino acids: CASSRDGRESSEQYF. The CDR3 DNA is TGCGCCAGCAGCCGGGACGGACGAGAGTCGAGCGAGCAGTACTTC.

This clonotype has a count of ten or more. V usage is TRBV29-1 and J usage is TRBJ1-1; a possible D gene is TRBD1 (5 bases). The germline V gene has CDR1 SQVTM and CDR2 ANQGSEA. V lost 3 bases to trimming and J lost 5 bases, with 7 bases between them. The CDR3 is 11 amino acids. This CDR3 is CSVDWGTEAFF. CDR3 nucleotides: TGCAGCGTTGATTGGGGGACTGAAGCTTTCTTT.

The rearrangement joins TRBV28 to TRBJ1-5, with TRBD1 as a possible D gene (5 bases). The V and J ends lost 5 bases and 0 bases respectively, with 14 bases between them. The germline CDR1 and CDR2 sequences are MDHEN and SYDVKM. This CDR3 region has 16 residues. The CDR3 protein is CASSHGGRTSNQPQHF. The CDR3 DNA is TGTGCCAGCAGTCACGGGGGAAGGACTAGCAATCAGCCCCAGCATTTT. Looking up the rest from reference TRBV28 and TRBJ1-5 gives the full variable domain: DVKVTQSSRYLVKRTGEKVFLECVQDMDHENMFWYRQDPGLGLRLIYFSYDVKMKEKGDIPEGYSVSREKKERFSLILESASTNQTSMYLCASSHGGRTSNQPQHFGDGTRLSIL.